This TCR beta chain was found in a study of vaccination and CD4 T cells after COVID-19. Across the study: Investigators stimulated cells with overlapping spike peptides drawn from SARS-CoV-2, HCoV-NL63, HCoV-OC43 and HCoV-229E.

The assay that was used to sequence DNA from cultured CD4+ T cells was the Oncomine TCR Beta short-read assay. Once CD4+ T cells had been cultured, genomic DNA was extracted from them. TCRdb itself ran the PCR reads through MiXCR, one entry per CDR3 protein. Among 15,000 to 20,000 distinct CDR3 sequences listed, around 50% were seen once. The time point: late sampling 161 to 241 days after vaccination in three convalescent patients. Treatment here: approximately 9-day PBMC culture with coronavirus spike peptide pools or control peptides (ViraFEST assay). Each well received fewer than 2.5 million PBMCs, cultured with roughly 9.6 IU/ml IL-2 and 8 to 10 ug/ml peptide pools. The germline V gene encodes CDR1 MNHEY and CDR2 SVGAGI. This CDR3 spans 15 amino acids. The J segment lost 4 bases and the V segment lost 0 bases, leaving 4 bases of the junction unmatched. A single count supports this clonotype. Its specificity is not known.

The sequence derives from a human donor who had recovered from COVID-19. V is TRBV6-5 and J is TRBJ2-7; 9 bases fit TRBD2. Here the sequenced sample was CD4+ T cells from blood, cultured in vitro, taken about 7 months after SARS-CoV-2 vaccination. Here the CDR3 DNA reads TGTGCCAGCAGTTACTCCCTAGCGGGACGGTACGAGCAGTACTTC. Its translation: CASSYSLAGRYEQYF.